This TCR beta chain appears in the sequencing data of a study of blood T cell repertoires in COVID-19. Study-level background: The United States, Italy and Spain were the sources of the acute and convalescent COVID-19 samples. The cDNA or gDNA used as material had been derived from T cells, B-cell-depleted T cells, or PBMCs.

The authors' processing: Estimation of nucleated cell counts was performed using reference gene primer amplification. Clones were read by immunoSEQ multiplex PCR, and TCRdb kept only the in-frame ones, dropping some. That table is the source of V, J and clone size, and D and trimming were worked out from the DNA. The table includes some 120,000 clones, 65% to 90% detected once. This clonotype originated in a woman older than 75 with acute or convalescent COVID-19. Specimen: peripheral blood.

CDR3 in amino acids: CATAAREDYDNEQFF. The DNA for the CDR3 is TGTGCCACTGCCGCCCGGGAGGACTACGACAATGAGCAGTTCTTC. The chain is built from TRBV24-1 and TRBJ2-1; 7 bases match TRBD2. The trim removed 10 bases at V and 5 bases at J, leaving 13 bases unmatched. From germline, CDR1 is KGHDR and CDR2 SFDVKD. This CDR3 is 15 amino acids long.